This T cell receptor (beta chain) was recovered during a study of a mutant IDH1 vaccine in newly diagnosed glioma. Looking at the study overall: Weeks 1, 3, 5, 7, 11, 15, 19 and 23 were when patients received their eight vaccinations.

Study findings and constraints: With respect to changes in top peripheral T cell clonotypes, pseudoprogression seemed unrelated.

As to time point: week 11, during vaccination. The study gave 300 ug of mutant IDH1 20-mer peptide per vaccine dose, with topical imiquimod. Repertoires were generated with immunoSEQ multiplex PCR, while TCRdb's copy carries only in-frame clones and drops some. This table has 110,000 or so clones, 85% to 90% appearing once. For this clone: Antigen specificity is unknown.

Specimen: PBMCs, collected from a glioma patient whose treatment included an IDH1 peptide vaccine. This clonotype was sampled from a woman between 50 and 59 years old with glioma.

The DNA of the CDR3 is TGTGCCATCAGTGACGAGGCCTACGAGCAGTACTTC. Its protein product is CAISDEAYEQYF. This chain joins TRBV10-3 and TRBJ2-7; no definite D call. The V and J ends lost 3 bases and 2 bases respectively, with 5 bases between them. The CDR3 sequence is 12 residues long. Germline V gene lookup returns CDR1 ENHRY and CDR2 SYGVKD.